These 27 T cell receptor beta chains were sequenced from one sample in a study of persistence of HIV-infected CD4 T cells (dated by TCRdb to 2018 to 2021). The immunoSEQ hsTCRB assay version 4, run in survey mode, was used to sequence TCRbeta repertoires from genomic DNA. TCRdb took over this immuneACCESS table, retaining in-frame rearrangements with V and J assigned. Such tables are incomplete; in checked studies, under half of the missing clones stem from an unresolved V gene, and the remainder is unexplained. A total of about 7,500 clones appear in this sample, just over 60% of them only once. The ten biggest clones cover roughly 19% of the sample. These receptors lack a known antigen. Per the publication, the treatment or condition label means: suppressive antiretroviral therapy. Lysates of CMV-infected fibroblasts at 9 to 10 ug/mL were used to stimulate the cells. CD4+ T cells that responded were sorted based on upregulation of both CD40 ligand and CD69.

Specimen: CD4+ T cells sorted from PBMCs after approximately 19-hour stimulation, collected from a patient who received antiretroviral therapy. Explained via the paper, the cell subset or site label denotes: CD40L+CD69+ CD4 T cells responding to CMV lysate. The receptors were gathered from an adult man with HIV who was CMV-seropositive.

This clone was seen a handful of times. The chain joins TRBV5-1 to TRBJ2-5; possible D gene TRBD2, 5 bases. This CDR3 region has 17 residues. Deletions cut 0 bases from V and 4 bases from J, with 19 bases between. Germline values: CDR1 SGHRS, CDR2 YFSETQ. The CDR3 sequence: CASSLAGGLANGETQYF. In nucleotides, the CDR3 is TGCGCCAGCAGCTTGGCCGGTGGTCTAGCAAACGGAGAGACCCAGTACTTC. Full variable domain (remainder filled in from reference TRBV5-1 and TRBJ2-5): KAGVTQTPRYLIKTRGQQVTLSCSPISGHRSVSWYQQTPGQGLQFLFEYFSETQRNKGNFPGRFSGRQFSNSRSEMNVSTLELGDSALYLCASSLAGGLANGETQYFGPGTRLLVL.

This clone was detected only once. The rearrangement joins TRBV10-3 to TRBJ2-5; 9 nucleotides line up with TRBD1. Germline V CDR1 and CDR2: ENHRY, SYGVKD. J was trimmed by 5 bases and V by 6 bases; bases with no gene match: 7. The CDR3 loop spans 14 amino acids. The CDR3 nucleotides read TGTGCCATCAGGGACAGGGGACCTGAGGAGACCCAGTACTTC. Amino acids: CAIRDRGPEETQYF.

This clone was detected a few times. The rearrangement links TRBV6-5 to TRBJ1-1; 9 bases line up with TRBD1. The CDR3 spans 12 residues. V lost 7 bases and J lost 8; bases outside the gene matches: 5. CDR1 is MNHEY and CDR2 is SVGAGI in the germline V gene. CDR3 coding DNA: TGTGCCAGCATTTTCGACAGGGGGGAAGCTTTCTTT. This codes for CASIFDRGEAFF.

The CDR3 is CASLPSGGSTDTQYF. In DNA form, the CDR3 reads TGCGCCAGCTTACCTTCGGGGGGTTCCACAGATACGCAGTATTTT. The chain couples TRBV5-1 to TRBJ2-3; 7 nucleotides match TRBD2. The CDR3 has 15 amino acids. Germline V gene data show CDR1 as SGHRS and CDR2 as YFSETQ. Losses at the gene ends were 7 bases for V and 2 bases for J; bases not matched to a gene: 10.

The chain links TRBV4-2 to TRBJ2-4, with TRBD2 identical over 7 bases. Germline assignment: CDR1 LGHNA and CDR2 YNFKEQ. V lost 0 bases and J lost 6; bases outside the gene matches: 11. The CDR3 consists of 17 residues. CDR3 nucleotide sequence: TGTGCCAGCAGCCAAGATGGGGGAGGGACGGTGGTAAACATTCAGTACTTC. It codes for CASSQDGGGTVVNIQYF.

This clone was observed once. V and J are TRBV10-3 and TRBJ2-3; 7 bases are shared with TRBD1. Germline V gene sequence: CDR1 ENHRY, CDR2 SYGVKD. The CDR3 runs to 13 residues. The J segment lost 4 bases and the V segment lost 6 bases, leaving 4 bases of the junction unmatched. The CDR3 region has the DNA TGTGCCATCAGACTAACAGGGGCAGATACGCAGTATTTT. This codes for CAIRLTGADTQYF.

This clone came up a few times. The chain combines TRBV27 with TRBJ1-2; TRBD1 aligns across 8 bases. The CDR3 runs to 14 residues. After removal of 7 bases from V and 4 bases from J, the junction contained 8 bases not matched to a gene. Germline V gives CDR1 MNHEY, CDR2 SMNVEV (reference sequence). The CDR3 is CASTRTGSPYGYTF. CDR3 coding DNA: TGTGCCAGCACACGGACAGGGTCCCCCTATGGCTACACCTTC.

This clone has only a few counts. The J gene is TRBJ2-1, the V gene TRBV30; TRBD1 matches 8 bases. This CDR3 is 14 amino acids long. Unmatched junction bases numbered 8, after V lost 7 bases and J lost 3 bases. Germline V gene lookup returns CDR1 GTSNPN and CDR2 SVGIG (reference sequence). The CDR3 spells CAYLRQGSYNEQFF. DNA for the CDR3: TGTGCCTACCTACGACAGGGGAGCTACAATGAGCAGTTCTTC.

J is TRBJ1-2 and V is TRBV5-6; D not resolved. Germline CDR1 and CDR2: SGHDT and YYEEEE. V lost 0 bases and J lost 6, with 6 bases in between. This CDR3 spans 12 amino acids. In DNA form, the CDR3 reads TGTGCCAGCAGCTTGGGTGGCGATGGCTACACCTTC. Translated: CASSLGGDGYTF.

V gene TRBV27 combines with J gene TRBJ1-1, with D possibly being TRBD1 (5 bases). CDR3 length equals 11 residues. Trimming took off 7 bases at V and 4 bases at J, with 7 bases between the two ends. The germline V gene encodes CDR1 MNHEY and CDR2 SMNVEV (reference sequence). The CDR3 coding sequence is TGTGCCAGCACAGGGAGCACTGAAGCTTTCTTT. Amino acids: CASTGSTEAFF.

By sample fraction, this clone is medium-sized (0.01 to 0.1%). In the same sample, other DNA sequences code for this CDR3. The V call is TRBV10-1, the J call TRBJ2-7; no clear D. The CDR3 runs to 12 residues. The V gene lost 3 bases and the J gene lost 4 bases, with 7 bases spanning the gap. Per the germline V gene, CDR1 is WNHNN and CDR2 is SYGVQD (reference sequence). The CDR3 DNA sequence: TGCGCCAGCAGTGACGGAGCTTACGAGCAGTACTTC. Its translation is CASSDGAYEQYF.

CDR3 amino acids: CASSNPPSDTQYF. For the CDR3, the DNA is TGTGCCAGCAGTAATCCACCCAGTGACACGCAGTATTTT. The chain couples TRBV6-5 to TRBJ2-3; unclear D gene. The CDR3 contains 13 residues. Germline assignment: CDR1 MNHEY and CDR2 SVGAGI. V was trimmed by 5 bases and J by 9 bases, leaving 15 bases between them.

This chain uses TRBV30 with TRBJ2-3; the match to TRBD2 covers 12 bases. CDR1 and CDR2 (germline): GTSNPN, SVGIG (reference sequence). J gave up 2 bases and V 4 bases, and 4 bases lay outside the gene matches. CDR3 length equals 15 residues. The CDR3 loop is CAWTLAGGPTDTQYF. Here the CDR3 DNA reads TGTGCCTGGACTCTAGCGGGGGGGCCCACAGATACGCAGTATTTT.

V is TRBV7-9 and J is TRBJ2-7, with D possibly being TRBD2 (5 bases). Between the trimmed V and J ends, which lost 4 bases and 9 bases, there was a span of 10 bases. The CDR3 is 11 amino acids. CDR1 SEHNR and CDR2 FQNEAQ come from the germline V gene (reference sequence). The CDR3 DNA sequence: TGTGCCAGCAGCTCTATAAGCGGGCAGTACTTC. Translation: CASSSISGQYF.

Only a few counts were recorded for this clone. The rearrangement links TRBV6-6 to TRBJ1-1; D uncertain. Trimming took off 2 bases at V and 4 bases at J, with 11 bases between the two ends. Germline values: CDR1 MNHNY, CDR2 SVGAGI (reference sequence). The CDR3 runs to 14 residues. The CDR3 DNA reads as TGTGCCAGCAGTTACGGCTCTGAGGGCACTGAAGCTTTCTTT. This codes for CASSYGSEGTEAFF.

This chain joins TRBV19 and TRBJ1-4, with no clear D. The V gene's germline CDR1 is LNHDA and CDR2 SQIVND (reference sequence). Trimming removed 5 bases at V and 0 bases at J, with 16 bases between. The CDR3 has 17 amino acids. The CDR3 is CASSSVRGRSTNEKLFF. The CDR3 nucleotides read TGTGCCAGTAGTTCCGTAAGAGGCAGATCAACTAATGAAAAACTGTTTTTT.

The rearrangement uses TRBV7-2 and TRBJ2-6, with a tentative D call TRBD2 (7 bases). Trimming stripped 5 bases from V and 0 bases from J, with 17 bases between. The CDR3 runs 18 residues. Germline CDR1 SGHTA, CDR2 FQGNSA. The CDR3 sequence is CASSPRRGGTSGANVLTF. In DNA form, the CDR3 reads TGTGCCAGCAGCCCCCGGAGGGGGGGGACCTCTGGGGCCAACGTCCTGACTTTC.

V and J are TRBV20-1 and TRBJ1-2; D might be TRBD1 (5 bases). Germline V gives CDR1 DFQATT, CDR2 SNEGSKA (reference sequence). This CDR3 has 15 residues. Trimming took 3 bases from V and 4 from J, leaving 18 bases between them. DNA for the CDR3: TGCAGTGCTAGTCTGGGACGTCTGTTGGGCTATGGCTACACCTTC. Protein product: CSASLGRLLGYGYTF.

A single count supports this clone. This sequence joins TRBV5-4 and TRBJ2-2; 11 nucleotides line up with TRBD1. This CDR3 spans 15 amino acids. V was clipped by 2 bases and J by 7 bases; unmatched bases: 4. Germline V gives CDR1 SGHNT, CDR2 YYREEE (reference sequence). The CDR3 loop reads CASSFGTGGNGELFF. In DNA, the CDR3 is TGTGCCAGCAGCTTTGGGACAGGGGGGAACGGGGAGCTGTTTTTT.

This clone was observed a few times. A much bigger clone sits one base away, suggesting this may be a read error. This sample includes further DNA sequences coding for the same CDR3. CDR3 sequence (DNA): TGCGCCAGCAGCTTGACTAGCGGGAGTTCTGATACGCAGTATTTT. It yields the protein CASSLTSGSSDTQYF. The chain links TRBV5-1 to TRBJ2-3; 11 nucleotides line up with TRBD2. The CDR3 has 15 residues. The V and J ends lost 1 base and 6 bases, in that order; junction bases with no gene match: 4. Germline V gene data show CDR1 as SGHRS and CDR2 as YFSETQ.

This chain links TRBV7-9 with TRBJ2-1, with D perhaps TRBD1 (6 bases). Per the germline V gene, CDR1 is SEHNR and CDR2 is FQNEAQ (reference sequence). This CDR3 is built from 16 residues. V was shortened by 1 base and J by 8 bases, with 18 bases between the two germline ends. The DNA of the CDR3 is TGTGCCAGCAGCTTAGTCGGGACACGAACACGGGATGAGCAGTTCTTC. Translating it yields CASSLVGTRTRDEQFF. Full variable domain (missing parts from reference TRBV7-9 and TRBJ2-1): DTGVSQNPRHKITKRGQNVTFRCDPISEHNRLYWYRQTLGQGPEFLTYFQNEAQLEKSRLLSDRFSAERPKGSFSTLEIQRTEQGDSAMYLCASSLVGTRTRDEQFFGPGTRLTVL.

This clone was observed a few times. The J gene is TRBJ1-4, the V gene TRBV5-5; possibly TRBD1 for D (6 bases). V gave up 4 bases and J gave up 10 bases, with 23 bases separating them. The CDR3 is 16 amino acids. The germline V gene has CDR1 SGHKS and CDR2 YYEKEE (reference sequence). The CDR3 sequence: CASSQGWEGAGRKLFF. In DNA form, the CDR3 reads TGTGCCAGCAGCCAGGGGTGGGAGGGAGCAGGCCGAAAACTGTTTTTT.

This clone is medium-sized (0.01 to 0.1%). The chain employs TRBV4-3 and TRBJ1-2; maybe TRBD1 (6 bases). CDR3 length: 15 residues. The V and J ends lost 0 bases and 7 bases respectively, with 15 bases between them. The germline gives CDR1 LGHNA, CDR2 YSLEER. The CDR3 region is CASSQDRTAPRGYTF. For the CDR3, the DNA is TGCGCCAGCAGCCAAGATAGGACAGCTCCTCGTGGCTACACCTTC.

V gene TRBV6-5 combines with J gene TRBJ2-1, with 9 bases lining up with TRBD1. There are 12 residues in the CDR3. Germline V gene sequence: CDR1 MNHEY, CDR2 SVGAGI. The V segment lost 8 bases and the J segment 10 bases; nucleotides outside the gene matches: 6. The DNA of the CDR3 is TGTGCCAGCTCCGGGACAGGGTGGGAGCAGTTCTTC. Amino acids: CASSGTGWEQFF.

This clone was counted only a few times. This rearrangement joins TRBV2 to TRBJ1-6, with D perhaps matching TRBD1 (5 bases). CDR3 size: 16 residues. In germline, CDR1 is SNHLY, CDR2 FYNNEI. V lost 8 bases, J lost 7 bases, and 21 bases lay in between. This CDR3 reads CASSRDGYLGNSPLHF. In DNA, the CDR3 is TGTGCCAGCTCCCGGGACGGATATCTGGGGAATTCACCCCTCCACTTT. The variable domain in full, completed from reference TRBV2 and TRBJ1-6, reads EPEVTQTPSHQVTQMGQEVILRCVPISNHLYFYWYRQILGQKVEFLVSFYNNEISEKSEIFDDQFSVERPDGSNFTLKIRSTKLEDSAMYFCASSRDGYLGNSPLHFGNGTRLTVT.

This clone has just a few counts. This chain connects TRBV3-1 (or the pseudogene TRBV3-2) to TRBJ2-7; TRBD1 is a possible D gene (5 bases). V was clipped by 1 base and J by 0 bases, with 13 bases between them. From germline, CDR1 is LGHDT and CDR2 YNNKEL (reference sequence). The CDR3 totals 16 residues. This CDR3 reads CASSQAPAGISYEQYF. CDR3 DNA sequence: TGTGCCAGCAGCCAAGCCCCGGCAGGGATCTCCTACGAGCAGTACTTC.

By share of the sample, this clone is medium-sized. The chain's CDR3 is CASSLPPYNEQFF. In DNA, the CDR3 is TGTGCCAGCAGTTTACCACCTTACAATGAGCAGTTCTTC. V is TRBV27 and J is TRBJ2-1; D uncertain. CDR1 and CDR2 (germline): MNHEY, SMNVEV (reference sequence). The CDR3 is 13 amino acids. Trimming removed 2 bases at V and 4 bases at J, with 6 bases between.